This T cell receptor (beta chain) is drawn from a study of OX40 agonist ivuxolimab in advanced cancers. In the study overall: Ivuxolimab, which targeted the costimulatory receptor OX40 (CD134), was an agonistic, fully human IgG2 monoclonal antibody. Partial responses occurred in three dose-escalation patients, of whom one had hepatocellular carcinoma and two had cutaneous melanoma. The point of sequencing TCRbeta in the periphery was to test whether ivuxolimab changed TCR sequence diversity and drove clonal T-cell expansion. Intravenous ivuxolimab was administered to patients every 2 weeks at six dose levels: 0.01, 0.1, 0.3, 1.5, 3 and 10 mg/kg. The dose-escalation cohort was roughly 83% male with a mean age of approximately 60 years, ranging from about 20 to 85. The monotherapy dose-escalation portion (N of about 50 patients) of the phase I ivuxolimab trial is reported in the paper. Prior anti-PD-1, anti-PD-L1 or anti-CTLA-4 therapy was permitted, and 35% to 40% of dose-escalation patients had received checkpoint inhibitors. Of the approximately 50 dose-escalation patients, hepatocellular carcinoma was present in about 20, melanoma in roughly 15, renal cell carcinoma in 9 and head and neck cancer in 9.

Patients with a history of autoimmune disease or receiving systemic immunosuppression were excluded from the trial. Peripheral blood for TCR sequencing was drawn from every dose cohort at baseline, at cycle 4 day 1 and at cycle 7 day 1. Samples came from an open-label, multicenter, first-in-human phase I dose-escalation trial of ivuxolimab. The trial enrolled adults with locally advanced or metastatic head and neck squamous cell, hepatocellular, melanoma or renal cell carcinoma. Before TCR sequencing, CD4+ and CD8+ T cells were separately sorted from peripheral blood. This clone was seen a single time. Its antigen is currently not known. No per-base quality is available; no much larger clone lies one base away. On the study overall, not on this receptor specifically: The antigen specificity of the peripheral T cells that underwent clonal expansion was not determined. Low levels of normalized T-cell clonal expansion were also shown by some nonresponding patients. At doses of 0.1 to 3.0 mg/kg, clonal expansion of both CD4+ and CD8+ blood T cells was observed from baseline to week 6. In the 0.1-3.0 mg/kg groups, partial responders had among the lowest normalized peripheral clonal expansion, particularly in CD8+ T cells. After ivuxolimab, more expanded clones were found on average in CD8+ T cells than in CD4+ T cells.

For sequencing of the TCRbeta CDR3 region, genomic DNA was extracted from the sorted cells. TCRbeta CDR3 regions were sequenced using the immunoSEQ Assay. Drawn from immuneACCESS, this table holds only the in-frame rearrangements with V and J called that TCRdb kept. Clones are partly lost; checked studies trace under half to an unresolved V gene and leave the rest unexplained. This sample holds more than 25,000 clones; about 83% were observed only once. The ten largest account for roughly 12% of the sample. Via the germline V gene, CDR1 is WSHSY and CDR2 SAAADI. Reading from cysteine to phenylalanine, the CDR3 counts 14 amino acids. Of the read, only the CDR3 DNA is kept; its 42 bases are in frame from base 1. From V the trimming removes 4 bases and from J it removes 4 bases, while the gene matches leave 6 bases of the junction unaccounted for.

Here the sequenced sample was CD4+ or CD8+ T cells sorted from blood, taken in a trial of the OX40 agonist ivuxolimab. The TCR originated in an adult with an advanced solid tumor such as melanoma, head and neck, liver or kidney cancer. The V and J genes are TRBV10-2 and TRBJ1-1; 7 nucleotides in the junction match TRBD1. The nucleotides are TGCGCCAGCAGTGCAACAGGGGTGAGCACTGAAGCTTTCTTT. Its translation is CASSATGVSTEAFF.